The rows below give T cell receptor beta chains drawn from one sample of a study of cytomegalovirus exposure and HLA in healthy donors. Profiled with immunoSEQ multiplex PCR; TCRdb holds only in-frame clones, not every one. The sample lists tens of thousands of clones; under 85% were seen once. Sequencing was carried out using PBMCs. All receptors derive from a man aged 50 or older in good health and CMV-seronegative. Both conserved end residues are part of each CDR3. A D gene is named only where the DNA matches it firmly. Clone sizes are given selectively: once, few, many, or a class where the clone is expanded.

V gene,J gene,clone size,D gene,CDR3 DNA,CDR3 protein
TRBV30,TRBJ2-7,.,.,TGTGCCTGGAGTATTCTTTCGTCTTCCTACGAGCAGTACTTC,CAWSILSSSYEQYF
TRBV7-6,TRBJ2-7,.,.,TGTGCCAGCAGCTTAGCGATTGAGGGCTACGAGCAGTACTTC,CASSLAIEGYEQYF
TRBV7-3,TRBJ1-6,.,TRBD1,TGTGCCAGCAGCCGGGGGACAGGGAATTCACCCCTCCACTTT,CASSRGTGNSPLHF
TRBV5-1,TRBJ2-1,.,TRBD2,TGCGCCAGCAGCCTGGATAGCGGGGGATCGTACAATGAGCAGTTCTTC,CASSLDSGGSYNEQFF
TRBV19,TRBJ2-3,.,.,TGTGCCACTCAGGGTGGCGGATCTAGCACAGATACGCAGTATTTT,CATQGGGSSTDTQYF
TRBV7-9,TRBJ2-3,.,.,TGTGCCAGCAGCCCTTACAGGGCTCGGCAGGATACGCAGTATTTT,CASSPYRARQDTQYF
TRBV7-8,TRBJ1-6,.,TRBD1,TGTGCCAGCAGCTTAGCGGGGACAGGGGGAGGTTCACCCCTCCACTTT,CASSLAGTGGGSPLHF
TRBV15,TRBJ1-6,.,TRBD1,TGTGCCACCAGCATAGCGACAGGGACTAATTCACCCCTCCACTTT,CATSIATGTNSPLHF
TRBV11-2,TRBJ1-2,.,TRBD1,TGTGCCAGCAGCTACCGACAGGGACGCTATGGCTACACCTTC,CASSYRQGRYGYTF
TRBV7-9,TRBJ2-1,.,TRBD2,TGTGCCAGCAGCGAAACGGGGGGAGGCTACAATGAGCAGTTCTTC,CASSETGGGYNEQFF
TRBV10-3,TRBJ2-2,.,TRBD2,TGTGCCATCACAGGCGGGACTAAATTCACCGGGGAGCTGTTTTTT,CAITGGTKFTGELFF
TRBV4-1,TRBJ2-1,.,TRBD2,TGCGCCAGCAGCCAAGATTTTTCGCGGGGGGGCTACTACAATGAGCAGTTCTTC,CASSQDFSRGGYYNEQFF
TRBV9,TRBJ2-7,.,TRBD1,TGTGCCAGCAGCCCTGGGCAGGGGGCCTACGAGCAGTACTTC,CASSPGQGAYEQYF
TRBV9,TRBJ1-2,few,.,TGTGCCAGCAGCGTAGACGACAGCTTTGGCTACACCTTC,CASSVDDSFGYTF
TRBV2,TRBJ2-3,.,TRBD2,TGTGCCAGCATCCGGGGCCGACAACTAGCGGGGGGAGGAGATACGCAGTATTTT,CASIRGRQLAGGGDTQYF
TRBV28,TRBJ2-7,.,TRBD1,TGTGCCAGCAGTTTGAGTGGGGGACAGAGCTCCTACGAGCAGTACTTC,CASSLSGGQSSYEQYF
TRBV6-1,TRBJ2-7,.,TRBD1,TGTGCCAGCAGAGAAGGAGGGACAGGTAACTACGAGCAGTACTTC,CASREGGTGNYEQYF
TRBV9,TRBJ1-2,.,.,TGTGCCAGCAGCGTAGGAAGGGGTAGTGGCTACACCTTC,CASSVGRGSGYTF
TRBV27,TRBJ1-2,once,.,TGTGCCAGCAGTTTAAGGAGGTACCCCACTTATGGCTACACCTTC,CASSLRRYPTYGYTF
TRBV7-9,TRBJ2-7,.,.,TGTGCCAGCAGCTTATGGGGCAGGGAACTCTACGAGCAGTACTTC,CASSLWGRELYEQYF
TRBV5-1,TRBJ2-7,.,.,TGCGCCAGCAGCTTGGCGGGACACCCCTACGAGCAGTACTTC,CASSLAGHPYEQYF
TRBV6-4,TRBJ1-1,.,.,TGTGCCAGCAGACAGGACGGGAGCACTGAAGCTTTCTTT,CASRQDGSTEAFF
TRBV7-9,TRBJ1-6,.,.,TGTGCCAGCAGCTTAGGTGGGGCCAGAGATTCACCCCTCCACTTT,CASSLGGARDSPLHF
TRBV19,TRBJ1-4,.,TRBD1,TGTGCCAGTAGTAATACAGGGGGCGAAAAACTGTTTTTT,CASSNTGGEKLFF
TRBV15,TRBJ1-6,.,TRBD1,TGTGCCACCAGCAGATCGACAGGGGGCAACTCACCCCTCCACTTT,CATSRSTGGNSPLHF
TRBV7-9,TRBJ1-1,.,TRBD1,TGTGCCAGCAGCTTGCAGGGGGGTGAAGCTTTCTTT,CASSLQGGEAFF
TRBV27,TRBJ2-7,.,.,TGTGCCAGCAGTCCCGGGGTGGGATACGAGCAGTACTTC,CASSPGVGYEQYF
TRBV18,TRBJ2-2,few,.,TGTGCCAGCTCACCTTACAGTTCAAACACCGGGGAGCTGTTTTTT,CASSPYSSNTGELFF
TRBV6-1,TRBJ1-2,.,TRBD1,TGTGCCAGCAGATTGACAGGGAACTATGGCTACACCTTC,CASRLTGNYGYTF
TRBV9,TRBJ2-5,.,.,TGTGCCAGCAGCGTAATGGGGGCGGGGACCCAGTACTTC,CASSVMGAGTQYF
TRBV5-1,TRBJ2-1,few,TRBD2,TGTGCCAGCAGCTGGACTAGCTCCTACAATGAGCAGTTCTTC,CASSWTSSYNEQFF
TRBV5-4,TRBJ2-5,.,TRBD1,TGTGCCAGCAGCTTGCCCCAGGGACAGGGAGGGAACCAGTACTTC,CASSLPQGQGGNQYF
TRBV27,TRBJ2-5,medium-sized,TRBD2,TGTGCCAGCAGTTTATCCCCGGGGGGGAAAGAGACCCAGTACTTC,CASSLSPGGKETQYF
TRBV10-2,TRBJ2-5,.,.,TGCGCCAGCAGCAGGGAAGGGGGGGAGGAGACCCAGTACTTC,CASSREGGEETQYF
TRBV9,TRBJ2-1,.,TRBD2,TGTGCCAGCAGCCGACTCATCGGGACTAGCGGGGGGAATATCTACAATGAGCAGTTCTTC,CASSRLIGTSGGNIYNEQFF
TRBV7-8,TRBJ1-1,.,TRBD1,TGTGCCAGCAGCTTAGAATTCTTTATTACGACAGGGATCGGCACTGAAGCTTTCTTT,CASSLEFFITTGIGTEAFF
TRBV11-2,TRBJ1-6,.,TRBD1,TGTGCCAGCATGTTGACAGGGGGAAATTCACCCCTCCACTTT,CASMLTGGNSPLHF
TRBV7-9,TRBJ2-5,.,TRBD2,TGTGCCAGCAGCTTAAAAAACGGGGGGAAAGAGACCCAGTACTTC,CASSLKNGGKETQYF
TRBV10-1,TRBJ2-1,.,.,TGCGCCAGCAGTGCCGACTACTCCTACAATGAGCAGTTCTTC,CASSADYSYNEQFF
TRBV19,TRBJ1-6,.,TRBD1,TGTGCCAGCAAAGGGGGCGCCTATAATTCACCCCTCCACTTT,CASKGGAYNSPLHF
TRBV2,TRBJ2-1,.,.,TGTGCCAGCAGTCTAGAGGCGGGGTCCAATGAGCAGTTCTTC,CASSLEAGSNEQFF
TRBV6-5,TRBJ1-4,.,.,TGTGCCAGCAGTTACTCTGGGGGGACTAATGAAAAACTGTTTTTT,CASSYSGGTNEKLFF
TRBV27,TRBJ1-5,.,TRBD1,TGTGCCAGCAGAGAAGGACAGGGGTTTTCAAGCAATCAGCCCCAGCATTTT,CASREGQGFSSNQPQHF
TRBV2,TRBJ2-7,.,.,TGTGCCAGCACAGGGTCAACCTACGAGCAGTACTTC,CASTGSTYEQYF
TRBV7-9,TRBJ1-2,.,.,TGTGCCAGCAGCTTAGGCAGTCCGAACTATGGCTACACCTTC,CASSLGSPNYGYTF
TRBV30,TRBJ2-3,.,TRBD2,TGTGCCTGGAGGGGACTAGCGGCCACGCAGTATTTT,CAWRGLAATQYF
TRBV7-8,TRBJ2-7,.,TRBD2,TGTGCCAGCAGCCTTAGCGGGGGGGCGTGGGAGCAGTACTTC,CASSLSGGAWEQYF
TRBV11-1,TRBJ2-7,.,.,TGTGCCAGCAGCTACACAGGTTCCTACGAGCAGTACTTC,CASSYTGSYEQYF
TRBV6-5,TRBJ1-2,.,TRBD1,TGTGCCAGCAGCTGGGACAGCAACTATGGCTACACCTTC,CASSWDSNYGYTF
TRBV6-1,TRBJ1-2,.,.,TGTGCCAGCAGTGATATACGGGCTAACTATGGCTACACCTTC,CASSDIRANYGYTF
TRBV6-5,TRBJ2-3,few,.,TGTGCCAGCAAGTTAGCAGATACGCAGTATTTT,CASKLADTQYF
TRBV4-1,TRBJ2-7,.,TRBD1,TGCGCCAGCAGCCACCCCCTTGGGACAGGGATCCACGAGCAGTACTTC,CASSHPLGTGIHEQYF
TRBV9,TRBJ2-1,.,.,TGTGCCAGCAGCGCCCGACAGGCCTCGTACAATGAGCAGTTCTTC,CASSARQASYNEQFF
TRBV5-4,TRBJ1-1,.,.,TGTGCCAGCAGCAGGACAAATACGAACACTGAAGCTTTCTTT,CASSRTNTNTEAFF